Reported below is one TCR beta chain. Its antigen remains unknown. This sample is drawn from a study of OX40 agonist ivuxolimab in advanced cancers. Whole-study context: The patients received agonistic anti-OX40 (CD134) antibody ivuxolimab. Six ivuxolimab dose levels, 0.01 to 10 mg/kg, were given intravenously every 2 weeks. Findings and limits, study-wide: Researchers did not determine the expanded peripheral T cells' antigen specificity. At doses 0.1 to 3.0 mg/kg, CD4+ and CD8+ clones expanded.

TCRdb keeps only in-frame clones here, not all; method: immunoSEQ multiplex PCR. The sample yields under 85,000 clones, around 88% seen once. This CDR3 is 10 amino acids long. Per the germline V gene, CDR1 is MGHDK and CDR2 is SYGVNS. V dropped 3 bases and J dropped 9 bases, with 3 bases sitting between them. The TCR originated in an adult with an advanced solid tumor such as melanoma, head and neck, liver or kidney cancer. The chain couples TRBV25-1 to TRBJ2-1; D is ambiguous. The sequenced sample was CD4+ or CD8+ T cells sorted from blood, obtained in a trial of the OX40 agonist ivuxolimab. The CDR3 loop is CASSDGEQFF. CDR3 in DNA: TGTGCCAGCAGTGATGGTGAGCAGTTCTTC.